The T cell receptor beta chain described here comes from a study of blood T cells in healthy people across ages. Study outcomes and limitations: Higher naive T cell percentage went strongly together with higher TCR beta diversity. The study lacked donor CMV status, which possibly confounded expanded clonotype changes.

It was with a sample-barcoded 5' primer and a J-beta primer mix that a second PCR of roughly 7 to 12 cycles was run. TCRdb fed the 5' RACE reads into MiXCR, producing one record per CDR3 protein. Of roughly 1,800,000 distinct CDR3 sequences listed, around 48% are singletons. As regards this clonotype: Its antigen remains unidentified.

Around 9.5 milliliters of peripheral blood were drawn from each donor. Per sample, at least 5 micrograms of total RNA were extracted. This CDR3 region has 15 residues. The receptor's source is a woman in her thirties or forties in good health. Source material: blood. The rearrangement links TRBV21-1 to TRBJ2-3. TRBV21-1 is marked as a pseudogene. The DNA for the CDR3 is TGTGCCATACTAACTGGGCAACAATTCACAGATACGCAGTATTTT. Translating gives CAILTGQQFTDTQYF.